This paragraph covers one TCR beta chain sequence. It has no known antigen specificity. No much larger clonotype is one base removed from it; base qualities were not supplied. This sample is part of a study of a mutant IDH1 vaccine in newly diagnosed glioma (dated by TCRdb to the early 2020s). With regard to the full study: Vaccination began 4-6 weeks after radiotherapy alone, or alongside temozolomide cycles in the chemotherapy-containing groups. Of the approximately 35 treated patients, approximately 62% were male and approximately 40% were female, and the mean age was 40.4 years. Before enrollment, most patients had been given radiochemotherapy with temozolomide as standard therapy, while the rest had received either radiotherapy alone or temozolomide alone. Visit V12 was the week-35 safety follow-up and visit V13 was the week-47 end of study. Peripheral blood was drawn at six visits: V03 (baseline), V05, V07, V10, V12 and V13. For exploratory analyses, longitudinal TCRB deep sequencing was carried out in 25 to 30 treated patients wherever samples were available.

Per the publication, the time point label means: week 47, end of study. Each vaccine dose, consisting of 300 ug of a 20-mer mutant IDH1 peptide in Montanide, was administered subcutaneously with topical imiquimod. Eight vaccinations were administered to patients in weeks 1, 3, 5, 7, 11, 15, 19 and 23, corresponding to visits V03 through V10. Donors had newly diagnosed WHO grade 3 or 4 IDH1-mutant astrocytomas with loss of nuclear ATRX. The samples were drawn from NOA16, a multicentre, single-arm, open-label phase I trial in Germany that tested a mutant IDH1 peptide vaccine in humans for the first time. Genomic DNA for TCRB sequencing was extracted from EDTA blood using the DNeasy Blood and Tissue Kit. Receptor libraries were prepared by the immunoSEQ multiplex PCR assay. Following the manufacturer's protocol, the hsTCRB Kit was used to amplify rearranged TCR beta chain sequences. An Illumina MiSeq was used to sequence the TCRB libraries. For the original study's pipeline: The proprietary platform of the kit vendor was used for demultiplexing, trimming and gene mapping. The table was pulled from immuneACCESS by TCRdb, which kept in-frame rearrangements only. Such tables lose some clones; where checked, under half of the loss comes from unresolved V genes, and the rest has no known cause. Clone size and V and J calls were adopted from that table, with D and trimming inferred from the DNA. Here the sample has over 30,000 clones; 90% occur a single time. 5% to 6.5% of the sample goes to the ten largest clones.

General findings and caveats noted by the study authors: Pseudoprogression appeared unrelated to alterations in the top peripheral T cell clonotypes detected by TCRB sequencing. Immune responses induced by the vaccine were seen in 90% to 95% of patients across multiple MHC alleles. According to the authors, sample limitations meant that analyses of patient blood samples could not be reproduced. PBMC samples for TCRB deep sequencing were selected based on availability.

This sequence originates from a woman between 35 and 50 years old with glioma. The source material was PBMCs, sampled from a glioma patient whose treatment included an IDH1 peptide vaccine.

The bases read TGTGCCAGCAGCTCCGGACTCGGTTCTGGGGCCAACGTCCTGACTTTC. This yields the protein CASSSGLGSGANVLTF. This sequence uses TRBV5-5 and TRBJ2-6; TRBD2 could be the D gene, as 5 bases match. The trim is 3 bases for V and 1 base for J, with a gap of 11 bases between the germline ends. The CDR3 numbers 16 residues from cysteine through phenylalanine. Kept here is only the CDR3 DNA, which spans 48 bases and is read in frame from base 1. CDR1 SGHKS and CDR2 YYEKEE were looked up in the germline V gene (reference sequence).